The 32 T cell receptor beta chains below were found in one sample sequenced in a study of T cell responses to AZD1222 COVID-19 vaccine (dated by TCRdb to about 2021). The library came from the immunoSEQ multiplex PCR assay. The immuneACCESS repertoire file appears here via TCRdb, limited to in-frame rearrangements. These files lack a portion of the clones; in checked studies, under half of the deficit traces to unresolved V genes, and the cause of the others is not known. The sample records over 85,000 clones, roughly 91% of which are singletons. About 7.8% of the sample lies in the top ten. What this sample's time point label stands for: baseline before first vaccination. The sample consisted of peripheral blood, taken on day 0 of AZD1222 vaccination. These receptors were obtained from an adult in good health.

Only one count was recorded for this clone. This chain uses TRBV5-1 with TRBJ2-1, with a possible D match to TRBD1 (5 bases). Between the trimmed V and J ends, which lost 2 bases and 7 bases, there was a span of 13 bases. The CDR3 extends over 14 amino acids. The germline V gene has CDR1 SGHRS and CDR2 YFSETQ. The CDR3: CASSFGVQDNEQFF. The CDR3 nucleotides are TGCGCCAGCAGCTTTGGGGTACAGGATAATGAGCAGTTCTTC.

V gene TRBV2 combines with J gene TRBJ1-4; no firm D call. In germline, CDR1 is SNHLY, CDR2 FYNNEI. The CDR3 contains 14 residues. V lost 10 bases, J lost 3 bases, and 15 bases lay in between. CDR3 sequence reads: CAIPDLPANEKLFF. The CDR3 region has the DNA TGTGCCATCCCCGACCTTCCGGCTAATGAAAAACTGTTTTTT.

The rearrangement links TRBV9 to TRBJ2-7, with 7 bases identical to TRBD2. The V gene end was trimmed by 0 bases and the J gene end by 1 base; junction bases not matched to a gene: 7. CDR1 and CDR2 (germline): SGDLS, YYNGEE. The CDR3 length is 16 residues. The CDR3 DNA follows: TGTGCCAGCAGCGTAGCTCCGCGGGAGAGGTCCTACGAGCAGTACTTC. As protein: CASSVAPRERSYEQYF.

The chain joins TRBV5-1 to TRBJ1-2, with TRBD1 matching over 7 bases. V dropped 2 bases and J dropped 5; count of bases not matched to a gene: 3. Germline CDR1 and CDR2: SGHRS and YFSETQ. The CDR3 loop spans 13 amino acids. The CDR3 DNA follows: TGCGCCAGCAGCTTTGACAGGGATTATGGCTACACCTTC. Translating gives CASSFDRDYGYTF.

This chain uses TRBV24-1 with TRBJ2-3, with D maybe TRBD2 (5 bases). The germline V gene encodes CDR1 KGHDR and CDR2 SFDVKD. V shed 9 bases and J shed 8 bases, with 17 bases lying between them. The CDR3 spans 13 residues. This chain's CDR3 is CATASLTTTTQYF. CDR3 DNA: TGTGCCACCGCCTCCCTGACTACAACTACGCAGTATTTT.

The chain recombines TRBV6-6 with TRBJ2-3; tentative D call: TRBD2 (6 bases). The germline V and J ends were trimmed by 5 bases and 6 bases, with 33 bases remaining between them. Germline CDR1 MNHNY, CDR2 SVGAGI (reference sequence). This CDR3 spans 20 amino acids. The CDR3 bases are TGTGCCAGCAGTCGCCGGAGACCTGCCGGGACTCCGGTCCACGGGGATACGCAGTATTTT. Residues: CASSRRRPAGTPVHGDTQYF.

The chain combines TRBV7-2 with TRBJ1-2; TRBD1 aligns across 12 bases. Germline CDR1 SGHTA, CDR2 FQGNSA. The trim removed 6 bases at V and 4 bases at J, leaving 6 bases unmatched. The CDR3 sequence is 15 residues long. CDR3 sequence: CASSRPGQGAYGYTF. CDR3 bases: TGTGCCAGCAGTAGGCCGGGACAGGGGGCCTATGGCTACACCTTC. The full variable domain, with the rest looked up from reference TRBV7-2 and TRBJ1-2, is GAGVSQSPSNKVTEKGKDVELRCDPISGHTALYWYRQSLGQGLEFLIYFQGNSAPDKSGLPSDRFSAERTGGSVSTLTIQRTQQEDSAVYLCASSRPGQGAYGYTFGSGTRLTVV.

V usage is TRBV5-3 and J usage is TRBJ2-3, with TRBD2 matching over 9 bases. TRBV5-3 is reported as an ORF; its role is uncertain. This CDR3 contains 15 residues. J gave up 5 bases and V 6 bases, and 10 bases lay outside the gene matches. The CDR3 sequence is CARNPQASGKDTQYF. The DNA of the CDR3 is TGTGCCAGAAACCCTCAAGCTAGCGGGAAAGATACGCAGTATTTT.

The DNA of the CDR3 is TGCGCCAGCAGTGGCAGGGCACTAGCGGGAGCTAGCACAGATACGCAGTATTTT. It is translated as CASSGRALAGASTDTQYF. The chain joins TRBV5-1 to TRBJ2-3, with TRBD2 identical over 11 bases. The germline V gene encodes CDR1 SGHRS and CDR2 YFSETQ. The CDR3 length is 18 residues. The junction had 11 bases not matched to a gene; V was cut back by 5 bases and J by 0 bases. Together with reference TRBV5-1 and TRBJ2-3, the CDR3 gives the full variable domain: KAGVTQTPRYLIKTRGQQVTLSCSPISGHRSVSWYQQTPGQGLQFLFEYFSETQRNKGNFPGRFSGRQFSNSRSEMNVSTLELGDSALYLCASSGRALAGASTDTQYFGPGTRLTVL.

The chain links TRBV11-2 to TRBJ2-3; no reliable D call. V was shortened by 7 bases and J by 0 bases, with 11 bases between the two germline ends. Germline CDR1 SGHAT, CDR2 FQNNGV. This CDR3 has 14 residues. The CDR3, as DNA: TGTGCCAGCACCGAGTCCAAGAGCACAGATACGCAGTATTTT. Translated: CASTESKSTDTQYF.

The chain has TRBV5-1 and TRBJ1-2; 9 nucleotides match TRBD1. The germline V gene has CDR1 SGHRS and CDR2 YFSETQ. V shed 4 bases and J 7 bases; nucleotides not matched to a gene: 8. The CDR3 covers 14 residues. The CDR3 DNA is TGCGCCAGCAGCGTAACAGGGGGCGCCGCTGGCTACACCTTC. Its protein product is CASSVTGGAAGYTF.

The chain recombines TRBV29-1 with TRBJ2-5; 9 bases match TRBD1. CDR1 is SQVTM and CDR2 is ANQGSEA in the germline V gene. CDR3 length equals 15 residues. After removal of 6 bases from V and 4 bases from J, the junction contained 12 bases not matched to a gene. The CDR3 here is CSVVGLTGGAETQYF. The CDR3 DNA reads TGCAGCGTGGTCGGATTAACAGGGGGCGCAGAGACCCAGTACTTC.

This clone has just one count. The rearrangement joins TRBV11-2 to TRBJ1-2; D perhaps matches TRBD1 (5 bases). Germline assignment: CDR1 SGHAT and CDR2 FQNNGV. Trimming stripped 1 base from V and 2 bases from J, with 8 bases between. This CDR3 is built from 14 residues. CDR3 residues: CASSLVGANYGYTF. CDR3 DNA sequence: TGTGCCAGCAGCTTAGTAGGGGCAAACTATGGCTACACCTTC. The full variable domain, in which reference TRBV11-2 and TRBJ1-2 provide the parts outside the CDR3, is EAGVAQSPRYKIIEKRQSVAFWCNPISGHATLYWYQQILGQGPKLLIQFQNNGVVDDSQLPKDRFSAERLKGVDSTLKIQPAKLEDSAVYLCASSLVGANYGYTFGSGTRLTVV.

This chain connects TRBV5-1 to TRBJ2-7; D possibly corresponds to TRBD2 (6 bases). This CDR3 comprises 16 residues. V was cut by 0 bases and J by 3 bases, with 16 bases left in between. Germline lookup yields CDR1 SGHRS and CDR2 YFSETQ. The CDR3 DNA follows: TGCGCCAGCAGCTTGGATGGAGGGTTCATTGGCTACGAGCAGTACTTC. It codes for CASSLDGGFIGYEQYF.

The chain uses TRBV4-2 and TRBJ2-3; D gene uncertain. Per germline, CDR1 LGHNA and CDR2 YNFKEQ. The CDR3 contains 15 residues. V dropped 0 bases and J dropped 4 bases, with 11 bases sitting between them. CDR3 sequence: CASSQDSAVADTQYF. The CDR3 coding sequence is TGTGCCAGCAGCCAAGACTCAGCTGTCGCAGATACGCAGTATTTT.

V is TRBV7-3 and J is TRBJ2-1, with 9 nucleotides matching TRBD1. CDR1 SGHTA and CDR2 FQGTGA come from the germline V gene. Trimming cost V 5 bases and J 7 bases; bases outside gene matches: 6. This CDR3 has 14 amino acids. CDR3 coding DNA: TGTGCCAGCAGCGCGGACAGGGGTGGGAATGAGCAGTTCTTC. It translates to CASSADRGGNEQFF.

This rearrangement joins TRBV28 to TRBJ2-3, with 9 bases that match TRBD2. J was trimmed by 4 bases and V by 5 bases; bases with no gene match: 10. Per germline, CDR1 MDHEN and CDR2 SYDVKM. This CDR3 comprises 16 residues. The DNA of the CDR3 is TGTGCCAGCAGTCCCCATAGCGGGGGTTCGTCAGATACGCAGTATTTT. Translating it yields CASSPHSGGSSDTQYF. Using reference TRBV28 and TRBJ2-3 for the parts outside the CDR3, the full variable domain is DVKVTQSSRYLVKRTGEKVFLECVQDMDHENMFWYRQDPGLGLRLIYFSYDVKMKEKGDIPEGYSVSREKKERFSLILESASTNQTSMYLCASSPHSGGSSDTQYFGPGTRLTVL.

V usage is TRBV4-3 and J usage is TRBJ2-1, with 10 bases matching TRBD1. The V segment lost 3 bases and the J segment 5 bases; nucleotides outside the gene matches: 4. The CDR3 runs 15 residues. Germline V CDR1 and CDR2: LGHNA, YSLEER. CDR3 amino acids: CASSHTGTGDNEQFF. The CDR3 nucleotides are TGCGCCAGCAGCCACACCGGGACAGGGGACAATGAGCAGTTCTTC.

This chain links TRBV28 with TRBJ2-5; 7 positions agree with TRBD2. The germline gives CDR1 MDHEN, CDR2 SYDVKM. This CDR3 is 15 amino acids long. V trimming: 7 bases; J trimming: 5 bases; junction bases outside the gene matches: 13. In DNA, the CDR3 is TGTGCCAGCATAGGCGGGAGTGGGGGACGGGAGACCCAGTACTTC. Its protein product is CASIGGSGGRETQYF.

The gene calls are TRBV5-4 and TRBJ2-3; 7 nucleotides match TRBD2. The CDR3 is 15 amino acids. Looked up from germline, CDR1 is SGHNT and CDR2 is YYREEE (reference sequence). V shed 4 bases and J 0 bases; nucleotides not matched to a gene: 5. For the CDR3, the DNA is TGTGCCAGCAGCCGGACTAGTGTTAGCACAGATACGCAGTATTTT. It yields the protein CASSRTSVSTDTQYF.

About this clone itself: The junction departs from the called germline gene at one end, perhaps through a read error. V usage is TRBV19 and J usage is TRBJ1-5; 11 bases match TRBD1. The CDR3 is 13 residues long. The germline gives CDR1 LNHDA, CDR2 SQIVND (reference sequence). The DNA of the CDR3 is TGTGCCAGCAGGACAGGGGGCAACCAGCCCCAGCATTTT. Translated: CASRTGGNQPQHF.

Only one count was recorded for this clone. The chain couples TRBV6-5 to TRBJ2-7; weak D call: TRBD1 (5 bases). Germline-derived CDR1 and CDR2 are MNHEY and SVGAGI. The ends were cut back, 0 bases at V and 2 bases at J, with 11 bases in the middle. The CDR3 is 15 amino acids. The CDR3 nucleotides are TGTGCCAGCAGTTACTCGAGGTCAGGGACCTACGAGCAGTACTTC. The encoded protein is CASSYSRSGTYEQYF.

This chain links TRBV10-3 with TRBJ1-2, with D perhaps TRBD1 (6 bases). Between the trimmed V and J ends, which lost 8 bases and 8 bases, there was a span of 12 bases. This CDR3 spans 11 amino acids. Germline V gene lookup returns CDR1 ENHRY and CDR2 SYGVKD. CDR3 residues: CAIYRVEGYTF. The CDR3 DNA sequence: TGTGCCATCTACAGGGTGGAAGGCTACACCTTC.

This CDR3 reads CASSFQGAWTEAFF. DNA of the CDR3: TGTGCCAGCAGCTTTCAGGGGGCTTGGACTGAAGCTTTCTTT. The chain uses TRBV7-9 and TRBJ1-1; the match to TRBD1 covers 8 bases. J was trimmed by 5 bases and V by 3 bases; bases with no gene match: 5. CDR1 is SEHNR, CDR2 FQNEAQ, per germline (reference sequence). This CDR3 spans 14 amino acids.

This clone was seen a single time. The chain carries TRBV6-6 and TRBJ1-1; no clear D gene. V was pared by 0 bases and J by 2 bases, with 10 bases between. CDR3 size: 15 residues. Per germline, CDR1 MNHNY and CDR2 SVGAGI (reference sequence). Here the CDR3 reads CASSYSHEGNTEAFF. CDR3 in DNA: TGTGCCAGCAGTTACTCCCATGAGGGAAACACTGAAGCTTTCTTT.

This clone was detected only once. The rearrangement uses TRBV4-2 and TRBJ1-5, with 9 positions matching TRBD1. The CDR3 totals 17 residues. Germline V lookup: CDR1 LGHNA, CDR2 YNFKEQ. The trim removed 2 bases at V and 0 bases at J, leaving 5 bases unmatched. The CDR3 DNA follows: TGTGCCAGCAGCCAACAACAGGGGGCCCTTAGCAATCAGCCCCAGCATTTT. Translation gives CASSQQQGALSNQPQHF.

The gene calls are TRBV29-1 and TRBJ2-3; the D gene is possibly TRBD1 (5 bases). This CDR3 is 14 amino acids long. The germline CDR1 and CDR2 sequences are SQVTM and ANQGSEA. V lost 7 bases to trimming and J lost 0 bases, with 14 bases between them. CDR3 protein: CSARLGPSTDTQYF. The CDR3 DNA follows: TGCAGCGCCCGACTGGGGCCTAGCACAGATACGCAGTATTTT.

The chain employs TRBV18 and TRBJ1-5; TRBD1 is a possible D gene (5 bases). Germline loops: CDR1 KGHSH, CDR2 LQKENI. V lost 6 bases and J 3 bases, leaving 9 bases between the germline ends. The length of the CDR3 is 13 residues. CDR3 sequence: CASSRTNNQPQHF. For the CDR3, the DNA is TGTGCCAGCTCTCGGACAAACAATCAGCCCCAGCATTTT.

CDR3 nucleotide sequence: TGCAGTGCTCCCCCCTATGGCTACACCTTC. This translates into CSAPPYGYTF. J is TRBJ1-2 and V is TRBV20-1; D gene uncertain. This CDR3 is built from 10 residues. The V gene's germline CDR1 is DFQATT and CDR2 SNEGSKA (reference sequence). Trimming stripped 5 bases from V and 4 bases from J, with 5 bases between.

The chain is built from TRBV19 and TRBJ1-1, with a possible D match to TRBD1 (6 bases). The germline V and J ends were trimmed by 1 base and 5 bases, with 11 bases remaining between them. This CDR3 is built from 14 residues. Germline CDR1 reads LNHDA; CDR2 reads SQIVND (reference sequence). The CDR3 reads CASSIVRGETEAFF. Written as DNA, the CDR3 is TGTGCCAGTAGTATAGTCAGGGGAGAGACTGAAGCTTTCTTT.

This sequence joins TRBV5-1 and TRBJ1-5; D gene uncertain. CDR3 size: 15 residues. Germline V gene lookup returns CDR1 SGHRS and CDR2 YFSETQ. The V gene lost 4 bases and the J gene lost 0 bases, with 11 bases spanning the gap. Written as DNA, the CDR3 is TGCGCCAGCAGCCCCGGACGGGATAGCAATCAGCCCCAGCATTTT. Encoded protein: CASSPGRDSNQPQHF.

The chain couples TRBV28 to TRBJ1-5, with a weak D call TRBD1 (5 bases). The V gene's germline CDR1 is MDHEN and CDR2 SYDVKM. Trimming removed 6 bases at V and 9 bases at J, with 18 bases between. The CDR3 contains 14 residues. The CDR3 coding sequence is TGTGCCAGCAGGCCCGGCAGGGTGGATAGGCCCCAGCATTTT. This gives the protein CASRPGRVDRPQHF.